The rows below give T cell receptor beta chains drawn from one sample of a study of blood T cells in healthy people across ages. Using its own MiXCR run on the 5' RACE reads, TCRdb lists one record per CDR3 protein. This sample has a few hundred thousand distinct CDR3 sequences, with over 45% found just once. The sample was blood. These receptor sequences come from a man aged 60 to 69 in good health. Each CDR3 is given with its conserved first and last residue. The D gene is left open where the match is weak. Clone size is given for some rows only: seen once, a few or many times, or a class if the clone is expanded.

j_call: TRBJ2-1; cdr3_length: 16; d_call: TRBD2; v_call: TRBV6-5; clone_size: -; cdr3_aa: CASSRASGGSYNEQFF; cdr3_nt: TGTGCCAGCAGTCGCGCTAGCGGGGGTTCCTACAATGAGCAGTTCTTC
j_call: TRBJ2-1; cdr3_length: 16; d_call: TRBD2; v_call: TRBV12-5; clone_size: -; cdr3_aa: CASGLALAGSYNEQFF; cdr3_nt: TGTGCTAGTGGTTTGGCTTTAGCGGGGTCATACAATGAGCAGTTCTTC
j_call: TRBJ1-4; cdr3_length: 12; d_call: -; v_call: TRBV4-2; clone_size: -; cdr3_aa: CASSQEAGSLFF; cdr3_nt: TGTGCCAGCAGCCAAGAGGCCGGCAGCCTGTTTTTT
j_call: TRBJ1-2; cdr3_length: 13; d_call: -; v_call: TRBV24-1; clone_size: -; cdr3_aa: CATSPQGNYGYTF; cdr3_nt: TGTGCCACCAGCCCACAGGGCAACTATGGCTACACCTTC
j_call: TRBJ1-6; cdr3_length: 15; d_call: TRBD1; v_call: TRBV7-9; clone_size: -; cdr3_aa: CASSFTGGSNSPLHF; cdr3_nt: TGTGCCAGCAGCTTCACAGGGGGTTCTAATTCACCCCTCCACTTT
j_call: TRBJ2-7; cdr3_length: 13; d_call: TRBD1; v_call: TRBV12-3/TRBV12-4; clone_size: -; cdr3_aa: CASRGTGQYEQYF; cdr3_nt: TGTGCCAGCAGAGGGACAGGGCAATACGAGCAGTACTTC
j_call: TRBJ2-5; cdr3_length: 15; d_call: TRBD2; v_call: TRBV3-1; clone_size: -; cdr3_aa: CASSRGLAWEETQYF; cdr3_nt: TGTGCCAGCAGCCGCGGACTAGCTTGGGAAGAGACCCAGTACTTC
j_call: TRBJ2-7; cdr3_length: 16; d_call: -; v_call: TRBV20-1; clone_size: -; cdr3_aa: CSARDQQGRGSYEQYF; cdr3_nt: TGCAGTGCTAGAGACCAACAGGGTCGGGGCTCCTACGAGCAGTACTTC
j_call: TRBJ1-6; cdr3_length: 15; d_call: -; v_call: TRBV21-1; clone_size: -; cdr3_aa: CASSKGVFSVKPLHF; cdr3_nt: TGTGCCAGCAGCAAAGGTGTGTTCTCGGTGAAGCCCCTCCACTTT
j_call: TRBJ1-1; cdr3_length: 15; d_call: -; v_call: TRBV6-6; clone_size: few; cdr3_aa: CASSSPDGRNTEAFF; cdr3_nt: TGTGCCAGCAGTTCCCCCGACGGGAGGAACACTGAAGCTTTCTTT
j_call: TRBJ2-7; cdr3_length: 12; d_call: -; v_call: TRBV20-1; clone_size: -; cdr3_aa: CSARSTFYEQYF; cdr3_nt: TGCAGTGCTAGATCTACCTTCTACGAGCAGTACTTC
j_call: TRBJ2-5; cdr3_length: 15; d_call: -; v_call: TRBV2; clone_size: -; cdr3_aa: CASSEGTSSDNEQYF; cdr3_nt: TGTGCCAGCAGTGAAGGGACGAGCTCCGACAATGAGCAGTACTTC
j_call: TRBJ2-4; cdr3_length: 14; d_call: TRBD2; v_call: TRBV6-5; clone_size: -; cdr3_aa: CASKAAGPKNIQYF; cdr3_nt: TGTGCCAGCAAAGCAGCGGGACCCAAAAACATTCAGTACTTC
j_call: TRBJ2-1; cdr3_length: 13; d_call: -; v_call: TRBV10-2; clone_size: few; cdr3_aa: CASSEPLHSEQFF; cdr3_nt: TGCGCCAGCAGTGAGCCCCTACATAGTGAGCAGTTCTTC
j_call: TRBJ2-7; cdr3_length: 17; d_call: TRBD2; v_call: TRBV28; clone_size: -; cdr3_aa: CASSSGFSGRSRYEQYF; cdr3_nt: TGTGCCAGCAGTTCAGGTTTTAGCGGGAGGTCCAGATACGAGCAGTACTTC
j_call: TRBJ2-1; cdr3_length: 15; d_call: TRBD2; v_call: TRBV4-3; clone_size: few; cdr3_aa: CASSQALAVDNEQFF; cdr3_nt: TGCGCCAGCAGCCAAGCCCTAGCGGTCGACAATGAGCAGTTCTTC
j_call: TRBJ2-5; cdr3_length: 16; d_call: -; v_call: TRBV29-1; clone_size: -; cdr3_aa: CSVDPPGARRGNEQYF; cdr3_nt: TGCAGCGTTGACCCCCCCGGCGCTCGGAGGGGCAATGAGCAGTACTTC
j_call: TRBJ2-1; cdr3_length: 16; d_call: TRBD2; v_call: TRBV7-3; clone_size: -; cdr3_aa: CASSAGLAGVSGEQFF; cdr3_nt: TGTGCCAGCAGCGCGGGACTAGCGGGAGTATCGGGTGAGCAGTTCTTC
j_call: TRBJ2-7; cdr3_length: 19; d_call: -; v_call: TRBV5-6; clone_size: -; cdr3_aa: CASSLSYPTGQRTSYEQYF; cdr3_nt: TGTGCCAGCAGCTTGTCCTACCCCACCGGACAGCGCACCTCCTACGAGCAGTACTTC
j_call: TRBJ2-5; cdr3_length: 10; d_call: -; v_call: TRBV20-1; clone_size: many; cdr3_aa: CSAVGETQYF; cdr3_nt: TGCAGTGCTGTAGGGGAGACCCAGTACTTC
j_call: TRBJ2-7; cdr3_length: 13; d_call: -; v_call: TRBV30; clone_size: -; cdr3_aa: CAWSVGTNYEQYF; cdr3_nt: TGTGCCTGGAGTGTTGGAACCAACTACGAGCAGTACTTC
j_call: TRBJ2-5; cdr3_length: 13; d_call: -; v_call: TRBV29-1; clone_size: few; cdr3_aa: CSVRGKLQETQYF; cdr3_nt: TGCAGCGTGAGAGGGAAACTCCAAGAGACCCAGTACTTC
j_call: TRBJ2-2; cdr3_length: 14; d_call: -; v_call: TRBV28; clone_size: -; cdr3_aa: CASSRLSEGGELFF; cdr3_nt: TGTGCCAGCAGTAGATTAAGCGAGGGCGGGGAGCTGTTTTTT
j_call: TRBJ1-2; cdr3_length: 15; d_call: -; v_call: TRBV3-1; clone_size: -; cdr3_aa: CACSQENRRRYGYTF; cdr3_nt: TGTGCCTGCAGCCAAGAAAACAGGCGGCGGTATGGCTACACCTTC
j_call: TRBJ2-3; cdr3_length: 16; d_call: TRBD2; v_call: TRBV7-2; clone_size: -; cdr3_aa: CASSPHRSGGADTQYF; cdr3_nt: TGTGCCAGCAGCCCACACAGGTCGGGAGGCGCAGATACGCAGTATTTT
j_call: TRBJ2-7; cdr3_length: 12; d_call: -; v_call: TRBV10-2; clone_size: few; cdr3_aa: CASSDSQSKQYF; cdr3_nt: TGCGCCAGCAGTGATTCCCAGAGCAAGCAGTACTTC
j_call: TRBJ2-1; cdr3_length: 15; d_call: TRBD1; v_call: TRBV6-1; clone_size: few; cdr3_aa: CASSVFQGVNGEQFF; cdr3_nt: TGTGCCAGCAGTGTTTTTCAGGGGGTAAATGGTGAGCAGTTCTTC
j_call: TRBJ2-3; cdr3_length: 15; d_call: -; v_call: TRBV7-9; clone_size: -; cdr3_aa: CASSTVATSTDTQYF; cdr3_nt: TGTGCCAGCAGTACTGTGGCGACTAGCACAGATACGCAGTATTTT
j_call: TRBJ2-6; cdr3_length: 18; d_call: -; v_call: TRBV5-1; clone_size: -; cdr3_aa: CASSLLGGAIRGANVLTF; cdr3_nt: TGCGCCAGCAGCTTGTTGGGGGGCGCGATTCGTGGGGCCAACGTCCTGACTTTC
j_call: TRBJ2-6; cdr3_length: 16; d_call: -; v_call: TRBV20-1; clone_size: many; cdr3_aa: CSAKDSRRTGANVLTF; cdr3_nt: TGCAGTGCTAAGGACAGTAGACGTACTGGGGCCAACGTCCTGACTTTC
j_call: TRBJ2-7; cdr3_length: 14; d_call: -; v_call: TRBV7-2; clone_size: -; cdr3_aa: CASSLGGLLNEQYF; cdr3_nt: TGTGCCAGCAGCTTAGGGGGGCTACTCAATGAGCAGTACTTC
j_call: TRBJ2-7; cdr3_length: 13; d_call: -; v_call: TRBV9; clone_size: -; cdr3_aa: CASSVSYSYEQYF; cdr3_nt: TGTGCCAGCAGCGTATCGTACTCCTACGAGCAGTACTTC
j_call: TRBJ2-3; cdr3_length: 13; d_call: -; v_call: TRBV12-5; clone_size: few; cdr3_aa: CASGLVPRDTQYF; cdr3_nt: TGTGCTAGTGGTTTGGTCCCTCGAGATACGCAGTATTTT
j_call: TRBJ2-1; cdr3_length: 15; d_call: TRBD2; v_call: TRBV19; clone_size: -; cdr3_aa: CASSKLAGGRNEQFF; cdr3_nt: TGTGCCAGTAGTAAGCTAGCGGGGGGGAGGAATGAGCAGTTCTTC
j_call: TRBJ2-5; cdr3_length: 14; d_call: -; v_call: TRBV25-1; clone_size: -; cdr3_aa: CASSELLGEETQYF; cdr3_nt: TGTGCCAGCAGTGAATTATTGGGTGAAGAGACCCAGTACTTC
j_call: TRBJ2-7; cdr3_length: 11; d_call: -; v_call: TRBV29-1; clone_size: -; cdr3_aa: CSVEDSRARYF; cdr3_nt: TGCAGCGTTGAAGATTCAAGGGCACGGTACTTC
j_call: TRBJ2-1; cdr3_length: 15; d_call: TRBD2; v_call: TRBV9; clone_size: -; cdr3_aa: CASSVGLAGSNEQFF; cdr3_nt: TGTGCCAGCAGCGTAGGCCTAGCGGGGTCCAATGAGCAGTTCTTC
j_call: TRBJ2-5; cdr3_length: 15; d_call: -; v_call: TRBV5-4; clone_size: -; cdr3_aa: CASSQQPGETETQYF; cdr3_nt: TGTGCCAGCAGCCAGCAGCCAGGGGAGACAGAGACCCAGTACTTC